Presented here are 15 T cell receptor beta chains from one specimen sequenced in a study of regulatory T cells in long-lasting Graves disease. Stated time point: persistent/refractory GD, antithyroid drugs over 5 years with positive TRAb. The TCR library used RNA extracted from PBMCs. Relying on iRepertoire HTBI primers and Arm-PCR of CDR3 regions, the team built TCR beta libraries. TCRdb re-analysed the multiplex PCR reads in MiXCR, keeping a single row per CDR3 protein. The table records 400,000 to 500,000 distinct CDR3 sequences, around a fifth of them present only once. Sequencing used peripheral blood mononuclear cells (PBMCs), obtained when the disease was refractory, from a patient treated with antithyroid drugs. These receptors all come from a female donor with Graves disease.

In DNA form, the CDR3 reads TGTGCCAGCAGTTACTCCGGGCAGGTGGGAAAGACCCAGTACTTC. Translated: CASSYSGQVGKTQYF. This chain joins TRBV6-5 and TRBJ2-5; D is ambiguous. V lost 0 bases, J lost 6 bases, and 14 bases lay in between. CDR1 and CDR2 from the germline V gene are MNHEY and SVGAGI. The CDR3 loop spans 15 amino acids.

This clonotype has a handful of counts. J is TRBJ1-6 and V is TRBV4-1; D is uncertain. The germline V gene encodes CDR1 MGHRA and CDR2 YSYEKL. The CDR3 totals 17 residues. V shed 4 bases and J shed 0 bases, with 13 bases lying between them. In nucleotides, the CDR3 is TGCGCCAGCAGCCGCAGAGCAGTGAGCTCCTATAATTCACCCCTCCACTTT. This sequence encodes CASSRRAVSSYNSPLHF.

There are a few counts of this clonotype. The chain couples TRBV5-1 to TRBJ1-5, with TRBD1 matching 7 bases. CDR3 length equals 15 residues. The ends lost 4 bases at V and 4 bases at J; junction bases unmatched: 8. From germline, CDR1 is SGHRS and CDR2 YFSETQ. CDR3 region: CASSITGQTNQPQHF. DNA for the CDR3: TGCGCCAGCAGCATTACGGGACAGACGAATCAGCCCCAGCATTTT.

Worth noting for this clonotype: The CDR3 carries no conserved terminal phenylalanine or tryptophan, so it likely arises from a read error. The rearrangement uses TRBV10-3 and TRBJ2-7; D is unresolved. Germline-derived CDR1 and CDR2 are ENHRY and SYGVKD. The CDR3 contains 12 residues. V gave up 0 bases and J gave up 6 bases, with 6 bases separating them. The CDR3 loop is CAISESVSEQYL. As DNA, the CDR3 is TGTGCCATCAGTGAGTCAGTATCCGAGCAGTACCTC.

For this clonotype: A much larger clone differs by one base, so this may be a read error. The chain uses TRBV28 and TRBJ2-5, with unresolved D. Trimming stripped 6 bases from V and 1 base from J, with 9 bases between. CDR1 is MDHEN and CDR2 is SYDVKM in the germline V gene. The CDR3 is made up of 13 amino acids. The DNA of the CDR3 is TGTGCCAGCAGCAACGGACCCCAAGAGACCCAGTACTTC. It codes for CASSNGPQETQYF.

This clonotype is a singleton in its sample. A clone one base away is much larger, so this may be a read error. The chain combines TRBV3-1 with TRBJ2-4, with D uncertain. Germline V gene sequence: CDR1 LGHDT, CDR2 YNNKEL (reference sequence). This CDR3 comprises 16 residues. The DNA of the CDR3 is TGTGCCAGCAACCAAGACGCCGTGGCCCTGGGAAACATTCAGTACTTC. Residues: CASNQDAVALGNIQYF. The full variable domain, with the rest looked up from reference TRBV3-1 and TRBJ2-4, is DTAVSQTPKYLVTQMGNDKSIKCEQNLGHDTMYWYKQDSKKFLKIMFSYNNKELIINETVPNRFSPKSPDKAHLNLHINSLELGDSAVYFCASNQDAVALGNIQYFGAGTRLSVL.

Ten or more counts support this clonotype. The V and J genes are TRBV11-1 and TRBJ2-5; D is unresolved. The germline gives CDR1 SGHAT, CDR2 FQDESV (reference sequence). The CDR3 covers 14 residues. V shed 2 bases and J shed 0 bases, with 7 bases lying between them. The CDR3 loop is CASSLQPNQETQYF. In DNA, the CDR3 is TGTGCCAGCAGCTTACAGCCGAACCAAGAGACCCAGTACTTC.

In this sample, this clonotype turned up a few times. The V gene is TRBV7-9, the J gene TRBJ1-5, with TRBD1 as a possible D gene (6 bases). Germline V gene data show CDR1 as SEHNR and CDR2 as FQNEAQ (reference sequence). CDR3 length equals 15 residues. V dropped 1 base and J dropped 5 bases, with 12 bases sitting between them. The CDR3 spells CASSLGDTRHQPQHF. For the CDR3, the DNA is TGTGCCAGCAGCTTAGGGGACACCAGGCATCAGCCCCAGCATTTT.

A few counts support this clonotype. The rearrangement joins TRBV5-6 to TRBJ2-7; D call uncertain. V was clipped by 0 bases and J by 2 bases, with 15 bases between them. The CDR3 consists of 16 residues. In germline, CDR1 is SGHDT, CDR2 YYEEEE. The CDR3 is CASSLGGLVNPYEQYF. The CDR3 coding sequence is TGTGCCAGCAGCTTGGGAGGTCTAGTCAATCCCTACGAGCAGTACTTC.

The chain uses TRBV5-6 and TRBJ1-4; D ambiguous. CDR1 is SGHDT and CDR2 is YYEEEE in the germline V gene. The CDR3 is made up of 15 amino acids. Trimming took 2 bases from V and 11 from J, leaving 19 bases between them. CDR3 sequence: CASSLGGGIGGKLFF. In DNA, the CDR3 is TGTGCCAGCAGCTTAGGCGGTGGGATTGGAGGGAAACTGTTTTTT.

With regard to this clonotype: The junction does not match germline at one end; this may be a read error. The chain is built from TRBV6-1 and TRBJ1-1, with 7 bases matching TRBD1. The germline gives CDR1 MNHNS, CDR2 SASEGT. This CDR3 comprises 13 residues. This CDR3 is CATPGQMNTGAFF. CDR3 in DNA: TGTGCCACCCCGGGACAGATGAACACTGGAGCTTTCTTT.

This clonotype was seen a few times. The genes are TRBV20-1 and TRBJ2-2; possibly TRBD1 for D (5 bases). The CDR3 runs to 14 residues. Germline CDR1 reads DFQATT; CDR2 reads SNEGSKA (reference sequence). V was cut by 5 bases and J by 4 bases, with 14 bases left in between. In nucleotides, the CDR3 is TGCAGTGCTGTGATACAGGAGCCCACCGGGGAGCTGTTTTTT. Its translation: CSAVIQEPTGELFF.

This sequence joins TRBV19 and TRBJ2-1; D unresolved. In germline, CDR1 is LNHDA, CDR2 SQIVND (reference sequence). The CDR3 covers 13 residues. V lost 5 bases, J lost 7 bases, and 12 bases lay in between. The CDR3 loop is CASSGLPRNEQFF. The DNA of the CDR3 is TGTGCCAGTAGTGGGCTCCCTAGGAATGAGCAGTTCTTC.

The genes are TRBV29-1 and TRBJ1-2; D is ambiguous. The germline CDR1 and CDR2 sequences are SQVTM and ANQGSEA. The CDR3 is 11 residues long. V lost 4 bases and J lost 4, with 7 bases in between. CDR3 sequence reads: CSVVESYGYTF. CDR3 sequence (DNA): TGCAGCGTTGTGGAAAGCTATGGCTACACCTTC.

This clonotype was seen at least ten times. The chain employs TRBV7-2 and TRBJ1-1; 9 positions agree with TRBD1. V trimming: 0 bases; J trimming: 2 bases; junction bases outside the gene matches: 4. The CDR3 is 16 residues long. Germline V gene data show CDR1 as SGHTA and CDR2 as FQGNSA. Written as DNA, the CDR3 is TGTGCCAGCAGCTTAGCTGGACAGGGGATTAACACTGAAGCTTTCTTT. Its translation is CASSLAGQGINTEAFF.